Below are 28 T cell receptor beta chains sequenced from a single sample in a study of T cells in Graves' hyperthyroidism and ophthalmopathy. RNA transcripts yielded amplified TCR beta CDR3 regions. TCR CDR3 underwent first-round RT-PCR with the HTBI primer set. MiXCR, applied by TCRdb to the multiplex PCR reads, yields one record per CDR3 protein. The table lists roughly 280,000 distinct CDR3 sequences, over 15% of them singletons. Sample: blood. These TCRs come from a woman in her sixties with Graves' ophthalmopathy.

This clonotype showed up many times. This rearrangement joins TRBV6-1 to TRBJ2-3, with 7 bases fitting TRBD1. With V trimmed by 6 bases and J by 8 bases, 11 bases remained unmatched. This CDR3 contains 14 residues. Germline CDR1 and CDR2: MNHNS and SASEGT. DNA of the CDR3: TGTGCCAGCAGACGGCAGGGGGTACGAGCTACGCAGTATTTT. Protein sequence: CASRRQGVRATQYF.

This clonotype was detected a few times. The rearrangement joins TRBV7-2 to TRBJ1-6; D ambiguous. V lost 9 bases to trimming and J lost 5 bases, with 14 bases between them. The CDR3 is 14 amino acids. Germline CDR1 SGHTA, CDR2 FQGNSA. The CDR3 loop reads CASTFSLNNSPLHF. In DNA form, the CDR3 reads TGTGCCAGTACCTTCAGCCTTAATAATTCACCCCTCCACTTT.

V and J are TRBV14 and TRBJ2-1; TRBD1 aligns across 9 bases. Trimming at V came to 3 bases and at J to 6 bases, leaving 9 bases not matched to a gene. This CDR3 is 16 amino acids long. Germline V CDR1 and CDR2: SGHDN, FVKESK. The CDR3 bases are TGTGCCAGCAGCCACGCTGGGACAGGGAAGGGCAATGAGCAGTTCTTC. Translating it yields CASSHAGTGKGNEQFF.

For this clonotype: The junction does not match germline at one end; this may be a read error. The V call is TRBV5-1, the J call TRBJ2-5; D gene uncertain. The CDR3 loop spans 14 amino acids. Germline values: CDR1 SGHRS, CDR2 YFSETQ. The CDR3 loop is CASSFRAIQETQYF. CDR3 nucleotide sequence: TGTGCCAGCAGCTTCCGGGCGATCCAAGAGACCCAGTACTTC.

This clonotype was seen many times. The chain combines TRBV3-1 with TRBJ2-3; TRBD2 matches at 7 bases. The CDR3 runs to 16 residues. Germline-derived CDR1 and CDR2 are LGHDT and YNNKEL (reference sequence). Trimming took 1 base from V and 0 from J; bases not matched to a gene: 4. In DNA, the CDR3 is TGTGCCAGCAGCCAAGGCCAGGGAGGGAGCACAGATACGCAGTATTTT. Its protein product is CASSQGQGGSTDTQYF.

This clonotype was detected many times. The chain joins TRBV19 to TRBJ2-3; 10 bases agree with TRBD1. The CDR3 covers 17 residues. Trimming at V came to 8 bases and at J to 4 bases, leaving 15 bases not matched to a gene. Germline V gives CDR1 LNHDA, CDR2 SQIVND (reference sequence). The CDR3, as DNA: TGTGCCAGTGCCCCCCCGGTCGTGACAGGGGGCTCAGATACGCAGTATTTT. Protein product: CASAPPVVTGGSDTQYF.

A few counts support this clonotype. The chain couples TRBV12-3 or TRBV12-4 to TRBJ2-1, with D possibly being TRBD1 (6 bases). CDR3 length: 15 residues. Trimming stripped 6 bases from V and 6 bases from J, with 18 bases between. CDR3 in DNA: TGTGCCAGCAGGGACACCGTGACAGGTTTCAATGAGCAGTTCTTC. Amino acid sequence: CASRDTVTGFNEQFF.

This clonotype was observed many times. The chain employs TRBV5-1 and TRBJ1-6; D possibly corresponds to TRBD1 (6 bases). The CDR3 totals 15 residues. V lost 1 base, J lost 10 bases, and 15 bases lay in between. Germline V gives CDR1 SGHRS, CDR2 YFSETQ. The CDR3 protein is CASSLRTGARSPLHF. The CDR3 nucleotides read TGCGCCAGCAGCTTGCGGACGGGGGCTCGCTCACCCCTCCACTTT.

V and J are TRBV4-1 and TRBJ2-5; D might be TRBD1 (5 bases). The CDR3 is 16 residues long. V was trimmed by 4 bases and J by 3 bases, leaving 18 bases between them. CDR1 MGHRA and CDR2 YSYEKL come from the germline V gene. For the CDR3, the DNA is TGCGCCAGCAGCCGTAAGGGGATTGACCTGGAAGAGACCCAGTACTTC. Translating it yields CASSRKGIDLEETQYF.

This clonotype has a count of ten or more. V and J are TRBV6-2 or TRBV6-3 and TRBJ2-7; D is unclear. V was shortened by 2 bases and J by 5 bases, with 7 bases between the two germline ends. The CDR3 sequence is 12 residues long. Germline-derived CDR1 and CDR2 are MNHEY and SVGEGT. The CDR3, as DNA: TGTGCCAGCAGTTACACCCAGCACGAGCAGTACTTC. Its protein product is CASSYTQHEQYF.

This clonotype has just a few counts. The V gene is TRBV12-3 or TRBV12-4, the J gene TRBJ1-5; possible D gene TRBD1, 5 bases. The CDR3 contains 14 residues. The V gene lost 6 bases and the J gene lost 2 bases, with 11 bases spanning the gap. The CDR3 DNA reads TGTGCCAGCAGCTGGAGAGGGGGCAATCAGCCCCAGCATTTT. Amino acids: CASSWRGGNQPQHF.

CDR3 amino acids: CASIRTGGPYEQYF. DNA for the CDR3: TGTGCCAGCATCCGGACAGGAGGCCCCTACGAGCAGTACTTC. The chain employs TRBV7-2 and TRBJ2-7; 7 nucleotides align to TRBD1. In germline, CDR1 is SGHTA, CDR2 FQGNSA. The CDR3 length is 14 residues. V dropped 7 bases and J dropped 2; count of bases not matched to a gene: 8. The full variable domain, in which reference TRBV7-2 and TRBJ2-7 provide the parts outside the CDR3, is GAGVSQSPSNKVTEKGKDVELRCDPISGHTALYWYRQSLGQGLEFLIYFQGNSAPDKSGLPSDRFSAERTGGSVSTLTIQRTQQEDSAVYLCASIRTGGPYEQYFGPGTRLTVT.

A word on this clonotype: A read error may explain this, as a much larger clone is one base away. The J gene is TRBJ1-1, the V gene TRBV7-6; D uncertain. The CDR3 is made up of 16 amino acids. Per the germline V gene, CDR1 is SGHVS and CDR2 is FNYEAQ. For the CDR3, the DNA is TGTGCCAGCAGCCCCCCCCTCGGGATCATGAACACTGAAGCTCTCTTT. Translation: CASSPPLGIMNTEALF.

This clonotype was detected ten times or more. The rearrangement uses TRBV18 and TRBJ1-6; D unresolved. V was cut by 3 bases and J by 0 bases, with 6 bases left in between. In germline, CDR1 is KGHSH, CDR2 LQKENI. The CDR3 length is 15 residues. As DNA, the CDR3 is TGTGCCAGCTCACCGTCAATCTCCTATAATTCACCCCTCCACTTT. Amino acids: CASSPSISYNSPLHF.

This clonotype was observed many times. This chain joins TRBV28 and TRBJ2-5; 8 bases are a match to TRBD1. Unmatched junction bases numbered 4, after V lost 6 bases and J lost 4 bases. The germline gives CDR1 MDHEN, CDR2 SYDVKM. The CDR3 runs to 13 residues. The CDR3 DNA sequence: TGTGCCAGCAGCGGACAGGGAAGAGAGACCCAGTACTTC. Residues: CASSGQGRETQYF.

This clonotype was observed a single time. The genes are TRBV4-3 and TRBJ2-3; 8 bases are a match to TRBD2. J gave up 1 base and V 0 bases, and 15 bases lay outside the gene matches. The CDR3 spans 20 residues. Per germline, CDR1 LGHNA and CDR2 YSLEER. CDR3 DNA: TGCGCCAGCAGCCAAGATTTAGAAGCGGGAGTAAGGGCTGGCACAGATACGCAGTATTTT. This codes for CASSQDLEAGVRAGTDTQYF.

As regards this clonotype: The junction shows a germline mismatch at one end, possibly a read error. The chain is built from TRBV27 and TRBJ1-6, with D uncertain. Germline values: CDR1 MNHEY, CDR2 SMNVEV (reference sequence). The CDR3 contains 16 residues. The CDR3: CASRLSWRFNNSPLHF. CDR3 nucleotide sequence: TGTGCCAGCCGTTTATCCTGGCGTTTCAATAATTCACCCCTCCACTTT.

Many counts were recorded for this clonotype. The J gene is TRBJ2-1, the V gene TRBV19, with D unresolved. The CDR3 has 16 amino acids. Trimming took off 0 bases at V and 0 bases at J, with 9 bases between the two ends. Germline V lookup: CDR1 LNHDA, CDR2 SQIVND (reference sequence). The CDR3 is CASSIERWSSYNEQFF. CDR3 sequence (DNA): TGTGCCAGTAGTATAGAACGGTGGAGCTCCTACAATGAGCAGTTCTTC. Looking up the rest from reference TRBV19 and TRBJ2-1 gives the full variable domain: DGGITQSPKYLFRKEGQNVTLSCEQNLNHDAMYWYRQDPGQGLRLIYYSQIVNDFQKGDIAEGYSVSREKKESFPLTVTSAQKNPTAFYLCASSIERWSSYNEQFFGPGTRLTVL.

Many counts were recorded for this clonotype. This chain links TRBV5-5 with TRBJ2-2; a possible D gene is TRBD1 (6 bases). Judging by the DNA end, TRBJ1-1 fits better; the J call may be wrong. The CDR3 length is 11 residues. Germline V gene sequence: CDR1 SGHKS, CDR2 YYEKEE (reference sequence). CDR3: CASSLRGGAFF. CDR3 nucleotide sequence: TGTGCCAGCAGCTTGAGGGGGGGAGCTTTCTTT.

V gene TRBV6-5 combines with J gene TRBJ2-7; 8 bases are shared with TRBD1. The V gene end was trimmed by 2 bases and the J gene end by 3 bases; junction bases not matched to a gene: 6. Looked up from germline, CDR1 is MNHEY and CDR2 is SVGAGI. The CDR3 sequence is 15 residues long. CDR3 nucleotides: TGTGCCAGCAGTTACGGGACAGGAATACACTACGAGCAGTACTTC. Protein: CASSYGTGIHYEQYF.

The chain employs TRBV18 and TRBJ2-1, with a weak D call TRBD1 (5 bases). Germline V gives CDR1 KGHSH, CDR2 LQKENI. Trimming took 2 bases from V and 8 from J, leaving 28 bases between them. The CDR3 is 19 residues long. This CDR3 reads CASSPTGLRDYFPQDEQFF. The CDR3, as DNA: TGTGCCAGCTCACCAACGGGCCTCAGGGATTATTTCCCTCAGGATGAGCAGTTCTTC.

This sequence joins TRBV12-3 or TRBV12-4 and TRBJ1-6; 8 nucleotides line up with TRBD1. V shed 5 bases and J 13 bases; nucleotides not matched to a gene: 4. The CDR3 consists of 12 residues. The CDR3 DNA is TGTGCCAGCAGTGTCGGACAGGGCCCCCTCCACTTT. Translating it yields CASSVGQGPLHF.

This clonotype was recorded a few times. The chain recombines TRBV7-2 with TRBJ2-4; the D call may be TRBD1 or TRBD2 (7 bases each). Germline CDR1 and CDR2: SGHTA and FQGNSA. This CDR3 contains 17 residues. V was trimmed by 5 bases and J by 0 bases, leaving 17 bases between them. CDR3: CASSLSAGQRAKNIQYF. The CDR3 DNA reads as TGTGCCAGCAGCCTATCAGCGGGACAGCGAGCCAAAAACATTCAGTACTTC. The variable domain in full, with the rest retrieved from reference TRBV7-2 and TRBJ2-4, is GAGVSQSPSNKVTEKGKDVELRCDPISGHTALYWYRQSLGQGLEFLIYFQGNSAPDKSGLPSDRFSAERTGGSVSTLTIQRTQQEDSAVYLCASSLSAGQRAKNIQYFGAGTRLSVL.

The rearrangement links TRBV9 to TRBJ1-1, with a possible D match to TRBD1 (5 bases). Trimming left V 3 bases short and J 7 bases short, with 16 bases between. This CDR3 comprises 14 residues. Germline V CDR1 and CDR2: SGDLS, YYNGEE. The CDR3 loop is CASSATHGDGEAFF. DNA of the CDR3: TGTGCCAGCAGCGCCACTCACGGGGACGGTGAAGCTTTCTTT.

This clonotype was counted ten times or more. V usage is TRBV5-1 and J usage is TRBJ1-1, with D maybe TRBD1 (6 bases). Germline V lookup: CDR1 SGHRS, CDR2 YFSETQ. CDR3 length equals 14 residues. V lost 2 bases and J lost 2, with 10 bases in between. CDR3 region: CASSFGQYNTEAFF. The CDR3 DNA reads TGCGCCAGCAGCTTTGGACAGTATAACACTGAAGCTTTCTTT.

This rearrangement joins TRBV9 to TRBJ2-7, with 7 bases aligning to TRBD1. The germline V gene has CDR1 SGDLS and CDR2 YYNGEE. The CDR3 loop spans 15 amino acids. Losses at the gene ends were 1 base for V and 2 bases for J; bases not matched to a gene: 6. In nucleotides, the CDR3 is TGTGCCAGCAGCGTATCCACAGGGGTGACCTACGAGCAGTACTTC. Amino acid sequence: CASSVSTGVTYEQYF. Full variable domain (missing parts from reference TRBV9 and TRBJ2-7): DSGVTQTPKHLITATGQRVTLRCSPRSGDLSVYWYQQSLDQGLQFLIQYYNGEERAKGNILERFSAQQFPDLHSELNLSSLELGDSALYFCASSVSTGVTYEQYFGPGTRLTVT.

This clonotype was counted a few times. The chain combines TRBV20-1 with TRBJ2-2; D might be TRBD1 (6 bases). From germline, CDR1 is DFQATT and CDR2 SNEGSKA (reference sequence). The CDR3 extends over 11 amino acids. Trimming took 6 bases from V and 7 from J, leaving 9 bases between them. The CDR3 protein is CSAAGDGELFF. CDR3 DNA sequence: TGCAGTGCCGCAGGGGACGGGGAGCTGTTTTTT.

This clonotype was seen many times. The chain has TRBV20-1 and TRBJ1-1, with D maybe TRBD1 (5 bases). V was clipped by 0 bases and J by 4 bases, with 9 bases between them. Germline CDR1 reads DFQATT; CDR2 reads SNEGSKA (reference sequence). The length of the CDR3 is 13 residues. CDR3 nucleotides: TGCAGTGCTAGAGATGGGGCGGGCACTGAAGCTTTCTTT. It is translated as CSARDGAGTEAFF.